These 8 T cell receptor beta chains share one sample of origin, sequenced in a study of a mutant IDH1 vaccine in newly diagnosed glioma (dated by TCRdb to 2020 to 2023). Reading the label with the study, this specimen's time point is: week 47, end of study. Each vaccine dose, consisting of 300 ug of a 20-mer mutant IDH1 peptide in Montanide, was administered subcutaneously with topical imiquimod. Library creation used the immunoSEQ multiplex PCR assay. TCRdb provides this immuneACCESS table in a form limited to in-frame rearrangements. Some clones are lacking; in checked studies, under half of them reflect an unresolved V gene, and why the rest are absent is not known. Across this sample there are tens of thousands of clones, with about four fifths seen only once. The top ten clones comprise around 4.7% of the sample. These TCRs' antigens remain unknown. The specimen comprised PBMCs, sampled from a glioma patient whose treatment included an IDH1 peptide vaccine. The receptors derive from a woman in her thirties with glioma. Some clones in this sample may be carry-over from other donors' samples.

This chain joins TRBV2 and TRBJ1-1; no firm D call. The CDR3 is 14 residues long. V gave up 8 bases and J gave up 0 bases, with 13 bases separating them. Germline lookup yields CDR1 SNHLY and CDR2 FYNNEI. CDR3 nucleotides: TGTGCCAGCCTTTCCGAAATCATGAACACTGAAGCTTTCTTT. It translates to CASLSEIMNTEAFF.

J is TRBJ2-6 and V is TRBV4-2, with D tentatively TRBD2 (6 bases). The ends were cut back, 4 bases at V and 0 bases at J, with 13 bases in the middle. Germline values: CDR1 LGHNA, CDR2 YNFKEQ. The CDR3 consists of 17 residues. CDR3 protein: CASSLEAGPSGANVLTF. Written as DNA, the CDR3 is TGTGCCAGCAGCCTCGAGGCGGGGCCCTCTGGGGCCAACGTCCTGACTTTC.

The V and J genes are TRBV6-5 and TRBJ1-2, with TRBD1 matching over 7 bases. The CDR3 is 12 amino acids. Trimming removed 6 bases from V and 8 bases from J; junction bases left unmatched: 6. Per germline, CDR1 MNHEY and CDR2 SVGAGI. CDR3 region: CASSPDREGYTF. In DNA form, the CDR3 reads TGTGCCAGCAGCCCAGACAGGGAGGGCTACACCTTC.

The chain employs TRBV4-1 and TRBJ1-3; D is undetermined. CDR1 is MGHRA, CDR2 YSYEKL, per germline. The CDR3 runs to 15 residues. Trimming left V 4 bases short and J 0 bases short, with 10 bases between. Here the CDR3 reads CASSLDGYSGNTIYF. CDR3 nucleotide sequence: TGCGCCAGCAGCCTCGACGGTTACTCTGGAAACACCATATATTTT.

The genes are TRBV7-9 and TRBJ2-1; the D is unclear. The CDR3 runs to 14 residues. CDR1 and CDR2 from the germline V gene are SEHNR and FQNEAQ (reference sequence). Between the trimmed V and J ends, which lost 2 bases and 5 bases, there was a span of 10 bases. The CDR3 protein is CASSLMALHNEQFF. In DNA, the CDR3 is TGTGCCAGCAGCTTAATGGCCCTACACAATGAGCAGTTCTTC.

J is TRBJ2-6 and V is TRBV28, with D perhaps matching TRBD1 (6 bases). The CDR3 contains 15 residues. V dropped 2 bases and J dropped 1 base, with 6 bases sitting between them. Germline V CDR1 and CDR2: MDHEN, SYDVKM. CDR3 protein: CASSLRGSGANVLTF. The CDR3 DNA reads as TGTGCCAGCAGTTTAAGGGGGTCTGGGGCCAACGTCCTGACTTTC.

This chain connects TRBV9 to TRBJ2-1; 9 bases fit TRBD1. V lost 3 bases to trimming and J lost 6 bases; unmatched junction nucleotides: 7. The CDR3 covers 15 residues. Germline CDR1 is SGDLS and CDR2 is YYNGEE. The CDR3 DNA reads as TGTGCCAGCAGCGCCCGGGACAGGGCAGGCAATGAGCAGTTCTTC. Translating gives CASSARDRAGNEQFF. The whole variable domain, filled in from reference TRBV9 and TRBJ2-1, reads DSGVTQTPKHLITATGQRVTLRCSPRSGDLSVYWYQQSLDQGLQFLIQYYNGEERAKGNILERFSAQQFPDLHSELNLSSLELGDSALYFCASSARDRAGNEQFFGPGTRLTVL.

This chain uses TRBV5-1 with TRBJ1-2, with TRBD1 identical over 11 bases. The CDR3 totals 13 residues. The ends lost 4 bases at V and 7 bases at J; junction bases unmatched: 3. CDR1 SGHRS and CDR2 YFSETQ come from the germline V gene. The CDR3 sequence is CASSPGTGGGYTF. The CDR3 region has the DNA TGCGCCAGCAGCCCGGGGACAGGGGGTGGCTACACCTTC.